A selection of T cell receptor beta chains follows, all from one sample in a study of cytomegalovirus exposure and HLA in healthy donors. Using immunoSEQ multiplex PCR, the repertoire was profiled, and TCRdb retains in-frame clones only, with some absent. Of some 180,000 clones listed, about 13% were seen once; the top ten hold 7.5% to 10%. The material sequenced was PBMCs. These receptors all come from a man aged 45-65 years in good health and CMV-seropositive. Each CDR3 is given with its conserved first and last residue. A D gene is named only where the DNA matches it firmly. Not all rows give a size; the values are once, few, many and, for expanded clones, a class.

CDR3: CASSPKQGTVNGYTF
J: TRBJ1-2
V: TRBV18
size: few
D: TRBD1

CDR3: CASSPTGQGFTGELFF
J: TRBJ2-2
V: TRBV2
size: NA
D: TRBD1

CDR3: CASSSTRTGRYGYTF
J: TRBJ1-2
V: TRBV28
size: NA
D: TRBD1

CDR3: CASSNPGQGTGGNEQFF
J: TRBJ2-1
V: TRBV21-1
size: NA
D: NA

CDR3: CATTQGSNQPQHF
J: TRBJ1-5
V: TRBV15
size: few
D: NA

CDR3: CASSAMHSSGNTIYF
J: TRBJ1-3
V: TRBV5-1
size: few
D: NA

CDR3: CASSDWDRRGDEQFF
J: TRBJ2-1
V: TRBV9
size: NA
D: TRBD1

CDR3: CATKIQGNTEAFF
J: TRBJ1-1
V: TRBV6-1
size: NA
D: NA

CDR3: CASSLRKGGIDTGELFF
J: TRBJ2-2
V: TRBV9
size: few
D: NA

CDR3: CASSPWTGNNEQFF
J: TRBJ2-1
V: TRBV28
size: few
D: TRBD1

CDR3: CACMGDRSNQPQHF
J: TRBJ1-5
V: TRBV6-1
size: few
D: TRBD1

CDR3: CSVDFQGDTQYF
J: TRBJ2-3
V: TRBV29-1
size: NA
D: NA

CDR3: CAIRRDGANYGYTF
J: TRBJ1-2
V: TRBV10-3
size: NA
D: NA

CDR3: CASSPLAGGTDTQYF
J: TRBJ2-3
V: TRBV4-1
size: NA
D: TRBD2

CDR3: CASSLGTGKRSYGYTF
J: TRBJ1-2
V: TRBV5-1
size: NA
D: TRBD1

CDR3: CASRKIGGAANEKLFF
J: TRBJ1-4
V: TRBV28
size: few
D: NA

CDR3: CASKLGQFQETQYF
J: TRBJ2-5
V: TRBV6-5
size: NA
D: TRBD1

CDR3: CASSESRGTGELFF
J: TRBJ2-2
V: TRBV25-1
size: NA
D: NA

CDR3: CASSLRGGSTNEKLFF
J: TRBJ1-4
V: TRBV5-4
size: few
D: NA

CDR3: CASSSWRGFTDTQYF
J: TRBJ2-3
V: TRBV6-5
size: NA
D: TRBD2

CDR3: CASRSGASTGELFF
J: TRBJ2-2
V: TRBV7-9
size: NA
D: NA

CDR3: CASSERGELNTGELFF
J: TRBJ2-2
V: TRBV9
size: few
D: TRBD2

CDR3: CASSPNPGGGGEKLFF
J: TRBJ1-4
V: TRBV5-4
size: NA
D: NA

CDR3: CASSLGETSNQPQHF
J: TRBJ1-5
V: TRBV5-1
size: NA
D: NA

CDR3: CASSVNRGLGGYPF
J: TRBJ1-2
V: TRBV5-6
size: NA
D: TRBD1

CDR3: CASRTNSNQPQHF
J: TRBJ1-5
V: TRBV6-1
size: few
D: NA

CDR3: CASSQGQDLTYGYTF
J: TRBJ1-2
V: TRBV28
size: few
D: TRBD1

CDR3: CASSVEGHGNTIYF
J: TRBJ1-3
V: TRBV9
size: few
D: NA

CDR3: CASSLRPSGQGTDTQYF
J: TRBJ2-3
V: TRBV7-6
size: NA
D: TRBD1

CDR3: CASSDVGTGVLANEKLFF
J: TRBJ1-4
V: TRBV9
size: few
D: TRBD1

CDR3: CASKGTSPGELFF
J: TRBJ2-2
V: TRBV2
size: NA
D: TRBD2

CDR3: CASRPQGARGNQPQHF
J: TRBJ1-5
V: TRBV6-6
size: NA
D: TRBD1

CDR3: CASSPDRVDYGYTF
J: TRBJ1-2
V: TRBV19
size: few
D: TRBD1

CDR3: CASSPRTGKDTQYF
J: TRBJ2-3
V: TRBV7-6
size: few
D: NA

CDR3: CASSFQGYGYTF
J: TRBJ1-2
V: TRBV7-2
size: NA
D: NA

CDR3: CASNFLQGADTQYF
J: TRBJ2-3
V: TRBV5-6
size: few
D: TRBD1

CDR3: CASSVLTGIGTEAFF
J: TRBJ1-1
V: TRBV9
size: few
D: NA

CDR3: CASSYSTPGLDEFF
J: TRBJ2-1
V: TRBV6-5
size: NA
D: NA

CDR3: CASSQDGTGGWRGYTF
J: TRBJ1-2
V: TRBV4-1
size: few
D: TRBD1

CDR3: CASSVEGGLAGETQYF
J: TRBJ2-5
V: TRBV9
size: NA
D: TRBD2

CDR3: CASSVPVKGQAFSYNSPLHF
J: TRBJ1-6
V: TRBV9
size: NA
D: TRBD1

CDR3: CASSLATPGEGYGYTF
J: TRBJ1-2
V: TRBV7-2
size: NA
D: NA